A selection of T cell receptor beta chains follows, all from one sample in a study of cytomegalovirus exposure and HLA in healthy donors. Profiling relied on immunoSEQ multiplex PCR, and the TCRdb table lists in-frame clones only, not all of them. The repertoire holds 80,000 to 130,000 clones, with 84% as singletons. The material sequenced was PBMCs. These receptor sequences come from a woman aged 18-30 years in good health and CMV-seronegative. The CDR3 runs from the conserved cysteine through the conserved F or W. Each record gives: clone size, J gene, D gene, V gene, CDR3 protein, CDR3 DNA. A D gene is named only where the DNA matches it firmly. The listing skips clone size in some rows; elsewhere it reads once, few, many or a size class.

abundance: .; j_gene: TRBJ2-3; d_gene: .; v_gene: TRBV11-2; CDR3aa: CASSLGGGRTDTQYF; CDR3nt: TGTGCCAGCAGCTTAGGGGGGGGCAGGACAGATACGCAGTATTTT
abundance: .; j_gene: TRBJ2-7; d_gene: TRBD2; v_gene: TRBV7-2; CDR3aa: CASSFATSGSGEQYF; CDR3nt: TGTGCCAGCAGTTTCGCGACTAGCGGGAGTGGCGAGCAGTACTTC
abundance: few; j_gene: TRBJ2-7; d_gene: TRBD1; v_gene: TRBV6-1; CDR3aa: CASSQGQGAYEQYF; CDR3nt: TGTGCCAGCAGCCAGGGACAGGGCGCCTACGAGCAGTACTTC
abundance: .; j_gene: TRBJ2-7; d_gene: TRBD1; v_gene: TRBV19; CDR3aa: CASSIAGQGAGEQYF; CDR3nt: TGTGCCAGTAGTATAGCTGGGCAGGGGGCAGGCGAGCAGTACTTC
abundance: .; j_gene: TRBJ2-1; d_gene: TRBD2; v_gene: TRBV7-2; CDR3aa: CASSLVREGGEQFF; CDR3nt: TGTGCCAGCAGCTTAGTACGGGAGGGCGGTGAGCAGTTCTTC
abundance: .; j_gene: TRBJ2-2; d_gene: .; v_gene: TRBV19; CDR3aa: CASTTQGTGELFF; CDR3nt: TGTGCCAGTACCACCCAGGGCACCGGGGAGCTGTTTTTT
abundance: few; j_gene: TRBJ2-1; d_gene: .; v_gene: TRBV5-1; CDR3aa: CASSPGVYNEQFF; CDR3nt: TGCGCCAGCAGCCCCGGGGTCTACAATGAGCAGTTCTTC
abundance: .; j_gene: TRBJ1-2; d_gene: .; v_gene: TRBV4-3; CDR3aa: CASSQDGGRHGYTF; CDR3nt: TGCGCCAGCAGCCAAGACGGGGGGCGTCATGGCTACACCTTC
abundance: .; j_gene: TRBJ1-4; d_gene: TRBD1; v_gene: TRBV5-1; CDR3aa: CASSLSGQGREKLFF; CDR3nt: TGCGCCAGCAGCTTGTCGGGACAGGGCCGGGAAAAACTGTTTTTT
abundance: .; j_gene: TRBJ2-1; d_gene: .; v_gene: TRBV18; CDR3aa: CASSPLSGGQYNEQFF; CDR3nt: TGTGCCAGCTCACCTTTGAGCGGAGGGCAGTACAATGAGCAGTTCTTC
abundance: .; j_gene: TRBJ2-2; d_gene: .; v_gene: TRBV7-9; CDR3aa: CASSPVKRNTGELFF; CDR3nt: TGTGCCAGCAGTCCTGTCAAGAGAAACACCGGGGAGCTGTTTTTT
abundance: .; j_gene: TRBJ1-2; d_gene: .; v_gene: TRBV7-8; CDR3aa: CASSPFRFHYLYGYTF; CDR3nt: TGTGCCAGCAGCCCCTTCAGGTTCCATTACCTCTATGGCTACACCTTC
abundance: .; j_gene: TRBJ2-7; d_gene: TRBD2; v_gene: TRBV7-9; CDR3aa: CSSSLGGGEQYF; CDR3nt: TGTTCCAGCAGCTTAGGCGGGGGGGAGCAGTACTTC
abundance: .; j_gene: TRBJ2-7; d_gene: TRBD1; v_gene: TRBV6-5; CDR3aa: CASSWTGGNSYEQYF; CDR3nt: TGTGCCAGCAGTTGGACAGGGGGGAATTCCTACGAGCAGTACTTC
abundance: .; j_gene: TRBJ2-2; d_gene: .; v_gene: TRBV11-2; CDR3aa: CASSLGRVRTGELFF; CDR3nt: TGTGCCAGCAGCTTAGGCAGGGTACGCACCGGGGAGCTGTTTTTT
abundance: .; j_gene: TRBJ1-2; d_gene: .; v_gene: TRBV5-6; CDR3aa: CASSSTTGRVDGYTF; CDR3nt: TGTGCCAGCAGCTCCACGACGGGCAGGGTTGATGGCTACACCTTC
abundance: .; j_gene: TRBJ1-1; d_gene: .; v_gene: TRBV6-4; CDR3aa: CASSGNPAVIFNTEAFF; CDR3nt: TGTGCCAGCAGTGGCAACCCGGCGGTCATTTTTAACACTGAAGCTTTCTTT
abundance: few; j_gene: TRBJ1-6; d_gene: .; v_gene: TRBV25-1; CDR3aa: CASSVEWESSPLHF; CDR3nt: TGTGCCAGTAGCGTGGAGTGGGAGAGTTCACCCCTCCACTTT
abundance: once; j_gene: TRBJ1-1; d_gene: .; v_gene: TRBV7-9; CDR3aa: CASSSREHEAFF; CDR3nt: TGTGCCAGCAGCTCGAGGGAGCATGAAGCTTTCTTT
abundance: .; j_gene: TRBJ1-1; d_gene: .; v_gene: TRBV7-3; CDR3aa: CASSLGGGTEAFF; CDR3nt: TGTGCCAGCAGCTTGGGGGGAGGGACTGAAGCTTTCTTT
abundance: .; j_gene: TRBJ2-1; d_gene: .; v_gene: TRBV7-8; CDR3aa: CASSPQRGTRYNEQFF; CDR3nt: TGTGCCAGCAGCCCACAAAGGGGCACCCGCTACAATGAGCAGTTCTTC
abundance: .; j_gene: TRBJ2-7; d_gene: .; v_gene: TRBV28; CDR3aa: CASSSRGLSSYEQYF; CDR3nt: TGTGCCAGCAGTTCCAGGGGCCTTAGCTCCTACGAGCAGTACTTC
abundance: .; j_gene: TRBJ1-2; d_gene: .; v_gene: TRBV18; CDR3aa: CASSPPGHVGYTF; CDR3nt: TGTGCCAGCTCACCACCAGGACATGTTGGCTACACCTTC
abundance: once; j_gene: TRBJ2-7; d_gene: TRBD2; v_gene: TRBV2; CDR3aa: CASSEALADKYEQYF; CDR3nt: TGTGCCAGCAGTGAAGCACTAGCGGACAAGTACGAGCAGTACTTC
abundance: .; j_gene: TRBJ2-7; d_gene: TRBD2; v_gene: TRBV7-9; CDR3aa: CASSSGSGSQLPYEQYF; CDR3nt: TGTGCCAGCAGCTCAGGTAGCGGGAGCCAACTTCCCTACGAGCAGTACTTC
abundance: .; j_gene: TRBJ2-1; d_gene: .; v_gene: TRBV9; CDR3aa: CASSVVAAYNEQFF; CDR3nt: TGTGCCAGCAGCGTAGTAGCAGCCTACAATGAGCAGTTCTTC
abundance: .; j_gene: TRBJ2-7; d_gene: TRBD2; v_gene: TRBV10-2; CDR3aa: CAIGTSGYEQYF; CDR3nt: TGCGCCATCGGGACTAGCGGTTACGAGCAGTACTTC
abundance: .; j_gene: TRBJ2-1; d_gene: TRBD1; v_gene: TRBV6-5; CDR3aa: CASRIGTDNEQFF; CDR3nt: TGTGCCAGCAGGATAGGGACAGACAATGAGCAGTTCTTC
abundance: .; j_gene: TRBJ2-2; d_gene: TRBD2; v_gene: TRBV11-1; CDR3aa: CASRRGVNTGELFF; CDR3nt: TGTGCCAGCAGGCGGGGGGTCAACACCGGGGAGCTGTTTTTT
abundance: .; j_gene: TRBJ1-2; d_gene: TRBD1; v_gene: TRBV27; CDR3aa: CASGSRGRDGYTF; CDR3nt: TGTGCCAGCGGGTCCAGGGGGCGGGATGGCTACACCTTC
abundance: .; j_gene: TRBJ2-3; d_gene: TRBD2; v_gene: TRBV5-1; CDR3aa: CASSWGGDTQYF; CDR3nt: TGCGCCAGCAGCTGGGGAGGGGATACGCAGTATTTT
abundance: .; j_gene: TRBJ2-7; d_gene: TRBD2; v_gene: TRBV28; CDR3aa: CASTLFWRAGGTSYEQYF; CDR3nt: TGTGCCAGCACCCTTTTTTGGCGAGCGGGGGGAACCTCCTACGAGCAGTACTTC
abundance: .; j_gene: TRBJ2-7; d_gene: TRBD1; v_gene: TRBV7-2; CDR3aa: CASSSSRDSASYEQYF; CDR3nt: TGTGCCAGCAGCTCCAGCCGGGACAGTGCCTCCTACGAGCAGTACTTC
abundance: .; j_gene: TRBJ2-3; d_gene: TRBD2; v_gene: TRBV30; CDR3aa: CAWTRGVGDTQYF; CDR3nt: TGTGCCTGGACTCGGGGGGTGGGAGATACGCAGTATTTT
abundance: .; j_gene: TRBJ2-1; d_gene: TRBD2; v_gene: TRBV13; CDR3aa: CASSSGLAGGRDVYNEQFF; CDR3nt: TGTGCCAGCAGCTCGGGACTAGCGGGGGGGCGGGACGTCTACAATGAGCAGTTCTTC
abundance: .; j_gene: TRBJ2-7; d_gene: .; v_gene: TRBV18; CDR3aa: CASSPLGGKGEQYF; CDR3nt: TGTGCCAGCTCACCATTGGGCGGGAAAGGCGAGCAGTACTTC
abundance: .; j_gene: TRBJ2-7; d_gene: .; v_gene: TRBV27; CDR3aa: CASSLTTSSSYEQYF; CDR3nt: TGTGCCAGCAGTTTGACAACATCGAGCTCCTACGAGCAGTACTTC
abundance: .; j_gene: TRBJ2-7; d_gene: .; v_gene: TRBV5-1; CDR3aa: CASSLSGTSFDEQYF; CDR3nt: TGCGCCAGCAGTCTTTCTGGGACATCCTTCGACGAGCAGTACTTC
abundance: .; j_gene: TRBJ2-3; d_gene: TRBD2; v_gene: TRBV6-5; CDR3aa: CASSKLAGSTDTQYF; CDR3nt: TGTGCCAGCAGTAAACTAGCGGGGAGCACAGATACGCAGTATTTT
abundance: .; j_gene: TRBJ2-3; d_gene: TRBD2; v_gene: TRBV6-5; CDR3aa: CASSSLVSGGLNTQYF; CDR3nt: TGTGCCAGCAGTTCCCTGGTTAGCGGGGGGTTAAATACGCAGTATTTT
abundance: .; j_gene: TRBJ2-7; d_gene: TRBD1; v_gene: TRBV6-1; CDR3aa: CASSDPPGQGGYEQYF; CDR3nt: TGTGCCAGCAGTGATCCTCCGGGACAGGGAGGCTACGAGCAGTACTTC
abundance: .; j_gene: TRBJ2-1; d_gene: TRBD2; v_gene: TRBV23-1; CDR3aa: CASSPNPGLAKDNEQFF; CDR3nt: TGCGCCAGCAGTCCGAATCCGGGACTAGCAAAAGACAATGAGCAGTTCTTC
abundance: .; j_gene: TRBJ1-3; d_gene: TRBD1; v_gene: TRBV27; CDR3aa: CASSLKGTDTNTIYF; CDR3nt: TGTGCCAGCAGCCTGAAAGGGACAGACACAAACACCATATATTTT
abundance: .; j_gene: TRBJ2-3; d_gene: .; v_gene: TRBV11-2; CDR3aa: CASSLMPGIGTSTDTQYF; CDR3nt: TGTGCCAGCAGCTTAATGCCGGGGATAGGAACTAGCACAGATACGCAGTATTTT
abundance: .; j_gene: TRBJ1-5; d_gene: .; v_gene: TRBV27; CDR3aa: CASSLTLGNQPQHF; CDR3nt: TGTGCCAGCAGTTTAACATTGGGCAATCAGCCCCAGCATTTT